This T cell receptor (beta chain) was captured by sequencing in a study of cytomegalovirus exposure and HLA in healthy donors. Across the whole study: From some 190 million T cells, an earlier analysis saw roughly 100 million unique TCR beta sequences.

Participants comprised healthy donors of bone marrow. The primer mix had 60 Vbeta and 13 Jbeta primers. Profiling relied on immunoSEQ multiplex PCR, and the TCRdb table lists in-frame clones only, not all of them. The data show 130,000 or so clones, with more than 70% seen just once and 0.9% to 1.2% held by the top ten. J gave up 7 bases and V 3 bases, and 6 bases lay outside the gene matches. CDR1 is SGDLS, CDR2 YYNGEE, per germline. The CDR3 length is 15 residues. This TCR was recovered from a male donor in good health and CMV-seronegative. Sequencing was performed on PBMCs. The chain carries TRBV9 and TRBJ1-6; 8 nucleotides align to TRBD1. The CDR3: CASSANGQGNSPLHF. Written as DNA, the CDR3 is TGTGCCAGCAGCGCGAATGGACAGGGAAATTCACCCCTCCACTTT.